This T cell receptor beta chain was obtained from a study of blood T cells in healthy people across ages. The V and J ends lost 5 bases and 3 bases respectively, with 7 bases between them. The germline CDR1 and CDR2 sequences are DFQATT and SNEGSKA (reference sequence). The CDR3 length is 11 residues. Primed by a sample-barcoded 5' primer and a J-beta primer mix, a second PCR proceeded for about 7 to 12 cycles. TCRdb analysed the 5' RACE reads with MiXCR anew, one entry per CDR3 protein. Seen here are more than 650,000 distinct CDR3 sequences, 20% to 25% observed once, and the top ten hold roughly 22%. This clonotype is a singleton in its sample.

The V call is TRBV20-1, the J call TRBJ1-2; D unclear. The receptor comes from a man in his 70s in good health. What was sequenced was blood. CDR3 coding DNA: TGCAGTGCTGGCCGGGACTATGGCTACACCTTC. Translating gives CSAGRDYGYTF.